Listed here are 30 T cell receptor beta chains from one sample, sequenced in a study of cytotoxic CD8 clonotypes in ibrutinib-treated CLL. TCRdb's table, derived via immunoSEQ multiplex PCR, lists solely in-frame clones and lacks some. There are around 310,000 clones in the sample; almost 80% occur only once, and over 5% lies in the top ten. Sequencing was performed on PBMCs, taken before ibrutinib treatment. Receptors originate from a human donor with chronic lymphocytic leukemia.

The rearrangement uses TRBV30 and TRBJ2-3; D may correspond to TRBD1 or TRBD2 (5 bases each). Germline V gene sequence: CDR1 GTSNPN, CDR2 SVGIG (reference sequence). The CDR3 is 12 residues long. Trimming cost V 0 bases and J 5 bases, with 6 bases left between them. CDR3 sequence: CAWSVGGDTQYF. CDR3 in DNA: TGTGCCTGGAGTGTTGGGGGAGATACGCAGTATTTT. Full variable domain (outside the CDR3, taken from reference TRBV30 and TRBJ2-3): SQTIHQWPATLVQPVGSPLSLECTVEGTSNPNLYWYRQAAGRGLQLLFYSVGIGQISSEVPQNLSASRPQDRQFILSSKKLLLSDSGFYLCAWSVGGDTQYFGPGTRLTVL.

This clone has just one count. The rearrangement joins TRBV7-8 to TRBJ2-2; D possibly corresponds to TRBD2 (6 bases). The CDR3 spans 17 residues. CDR1 is SGHVS, CDR2 FQNEAQ, per germline. Trimming took off 0 bases at V and 1 base at J, with 12 bases between the two ends. The CDR3 here is CASSLAGGRGNTGELFF. As DNA, the CDR3 is TGTGCCAGCAGCTTAGCGGGGGGACGGGGGAACACCGGGGAGCTGTTTTTT.

The V gene is TRBV29-1, the J gene TRBJ2-7; D is perhaps TRBD1 or TRBD2 (5 bases each). V gave up 6 bases and J gave up 1 base, with 16 bases separating them. Germline V gene lookup returns CDR1 SQVTM and CDR2 ANQGSEA. The CDR3 is 14 residues long. CDR3: CSVIGTGLSYEQYF. Written as DNA, the CDR3 is TGCAGCGTCATTGGGACGGGTTTATCCTACGAGCAGTACTTC.

The chain uses TRBV5-1 and TRBJ2-1; possibly TRBD1 for D (5 bases). The CDR3 runs to 13 residues. The germline gives CDR1 SGHRS, CDR2 YFSETQ. V lost 5 bases, J lost 5 bases, and 11 bases lay in between. The chain's CDR3 is CASRSPGNNEQFF. The CDR3 nucleotides are TGCGCCAGCAGGTCCCCAGGGAACAATGAGCAGTTCTTC.

The chain joins TRBV6-5 to TRBJ2-1; D is perhaps TRBD2 (5 bases). CDR3 length: 12 amino acids. V was pared by 6 bases and J by 6 bases, with 9 bases between. Germline lookup yields CDR1 MNHEY and CDR2 SVGAGI. This CDR3 reads CASSRGINEQFF. In DNA, the CDR3 is TGTGCCAGCAGCCGAGGGATCAATGAGCAGTTCTTC.

The chain uses TRBV6-5 and TRBJ2-1; D ambiguous. Trimming cost V 3 bases and J 9 bases, with 12 bases left between them. Germline lookup yields CDR1 MNHEY and CDR2 SVGAGI. CDR3 size: 13 residues. The CDR3 DNA reads as TGTGCCAGCAGTTATAATCCTGAGTTTGAGCAGTTCTTC. Protein product: CASSYNPEFEQFF.

The V call is TRBV9, the J call TRBJ2-3, with TRBD2 identical over 9 bases. CDR1 and CDR2 from the germline V gene are SGDLS and YYNGEE. V lost 0 bases and J lost 7; bases outside the gene matches: 9. CDR3 size: 16 residues. The CDR3 sequence: CASSVDPSGATNTQYF. CDR3 coding DNA: TGTGCCAGCAGCGTAGACCCTAGCGGGGCCACGAATACGCAGTATTTT.

The V and J genes are TRBV6-5 and TRBJ2-2; D gene uncertain. V lost 6 bases to trimming and J lost 6 bases, with 14 bases between them. The CDR3 consists of 14 residues. Germline lookup yields CDR1 MNHEY and CDR2 SVGAGI. The CDR3 DNA reads TGTGCCAGCAGCCACCGCTATTACGCCGGGGAGCTGTTTTTT. Translated: CASSHRYYAGELFF.

The V call is TRBV6-5, the J call TRBJ1-4; TRBD1 is a possible D gene (5 bases). Germline V gene sequence: CDR1 MNHEY, CDR2 SVGAGI. The CDR3 is 14 amino acids. The V and J ends lost 0 bases and 7 bases respectively, with 9 bases between them. For the CDR3, the DNA is TGTGCCAGCAGTTACTCGCAGGGTTTTGAAAAACTGTTTTTT. Protein: CASSYSQGFEKLFF.

J is TRBJ2-5 and V is TRBV30, with 7 nucleotides matching TRBD2. The CDR3 has 16 amino acids. The germline gives CDR1 GTSNPN, CDR2 SVGIG (reference sequence). After removal of 0 bases from V and 5 bases from J, the junction contained 12 bases not matched to a gene. The DNA of the CDR3 is TGTGCCTGGAGTGTACAAAGGAGCGGGACGGGTGAGACCCAGTACTTC. It specifies CAWSVQRSGTGETQYF.

This clone has just one count. This rearrangement joins TRBV4-3 to TRBJ1-5; D is unclear. The V end was cut by 3 bases, the J end by 6 bases, with 12 bases between. From germline, CDR1 is LGHNA and CDR2 YSLEER. The CDR3 has 14 amino acids. The CDR3 region has the DNA TGCGCCAGCAGCCAGGCCAAAGGTGGTCAGCCCCAGCATTTT. It codes for CASSQAKGGQPQHF.

The J gene is TRBJ1-1, the V gene TRBV5-1; 9 bases are shared with TRBD1. The CDR3 is made up of 14 amino acids. CDR1 SGHRS and CDR2 YFSETQ come from the germline V gene. The trim removed 4 bases at V and 5 bases at J, leaving 6 bases unmatched. The CDR3 loop is CASSLDGQGTEAFF. The CDR3 coding sequence is TGCGCCAGCAGCCTTGACGGACAGGGGACTGAAGCTTTCTTT.

This CDR3 is CASSQWTGRPEAFF. The CDR3 bases are TGCGCCAGCAGTCAATGGACAGGGAGGCCTGAAGCTTTCTTT. V is TRBV23-1 and J is TRBJ1-1, with 8 bases lining up with TRBD1. TRBV23-1 is given ORF status, its function remaining uncertain. The CDR3 has 14 residues. The ends lost 1 base at V and 6 bases at J; junction bases unmatched: 4.

The CDR3: CASSHRQDRDYEQYF. The CDR3 nucleotides are TGTGCCAGCAGCCACAGACAGGATAGGGACTACGAGCAGTACTTC. The chain joins TRBV4-2 to TRBJ2-7, with D possibly TRBD1 on 6 matching bases. The CDR3 has 15 residues. CDR1 LGHNA and CDR2 YNFKEQ come from the germline V gene. The V gene lost 3 bases and the J gene lost 3 bases, with 15 bases spanning the gap.

The chain links TRBV6-6 to TRBJ1-2; D possibly corresponds to TRBD1 (5 bases). The CDR3 is 12 amino acids. CDR1 is MNHNY and CDR2 is SVGAGI in the germline V gene (reference sequence). The ends were cut back, 8 bases at V and 8 bases at J, with 15 bases in the middle. DNA for the CDR3: TGTGCCAGCTCCTTTCAGGGAGGCGGCTACACCTTC. Translation: CASSFQGGGYTF.

The chain employs TRBV14 and TRBJ2-1, with D unresolved. The germline V and J ends were trimmed by 1 base and 9 bases, with 10 bases remaining between them. The CDR3 covers 13 residues. Germline-derived CDR1 and CDR2 are SGHDN and FVKESK. CDR3 sequence: CASSQAPVGEQFF. CDR3 sequence (DNA): TGTGCCAGCAGCCAAGCCCCGGTGGGTGAGCAGTTCTTC.

The rearrangement uses TRBV5-4 and TRBJ2-7; D remains unclear. Trimming took 2 bases from V and 2 from J, leaving 11 bases between them. Germline CDR1 is SGHNT and CDR2 is YYREEE (reference sequence). The CDR3 contains 14 residues. As DNA, the CDR3 is TGTGCCAGCAGCTTTAAGGGTTCGCCCTACGAGCAGTACTTC. Protein: CASSFKGSPYEQYF.

The rearrangement links TRBV4-3 to TRBJ2-7; D might be TRBD2 (6 bases). V was shortened by 0 bases and J by 7 bases, with 22 bases between the two germline ends. The CDR3 contains 17 residues. Germline CDR1 and CDR2: LGHNA and YSLEER. CDR3 loop: CASSQDLRSGAVEEQYF. CDR3 DNA sequence: TGCGCCAGCAGCCAAGATCTGAGGTCGGGAGCAGTCGAAGAGCAGTACTTC.

The chain is built from TRBV15 and TRBJ2-1; no firm D call. V lost 0 bases to trimming and J lost 8 bases, with 8 bases between them. CDR3 length: 13 residues. CDR1 LNHNV and CDR2 YYDKDF come from the germline V gene (reference sequence). CDR3 nucleotide sequence: TGTGCCACCAGCAGAGATGTGGGCTATGAGCAGTTCTTC. Protein sequence: CATSRDVGYEQFF.

The chain recombines TRBV28 with TRBJ2-5, with 7 bases aligning to TRBD1. Losses at the gene ends were 5 bases for V and 5 bases for J; bases not matched to a gene: 5. The germline V gene has CDR1 MDHEN and CDR2 SYDVKM. The CDR3 sequence is 13 residues long. The DNA for the CDR3 is TGTGCCAGCAGTCAGGGGGATTTGGAGACCCAGTACTTC. As protein: CASSQGDLETQYF.

V usage is TRBV18 and J usage is TRBJ2-2, with a possible D match to TRBD2 (6 bases). The CDR3 spans 15 residues. The V gene lost 2 bases and the J gene lost 2 bases, with 9 bases spanning the gap. Looked up from germline, CDR1 is KGHSH and CDR2 is LQKENI. The CDR3 here is CASSPTGTNTGELFF. The CDR3 nucleotides read TGTGCCAGCTCACCAACCGGGACTAACACCGGGGAGCTGTTTTTT.

The chain recombines TRBV10-3 with TRBJ2-2; D call uncertain. V lost 4 bases to trimming and J lost 7 bases, with 10 bases between them. Germline V gives CDR1 ENHRY, CDR2 SYGVKD. This CDR3 spans 13 amino acids. CDR3 DNA sequence: TGTGCCATCAGTGTTGTGTCGGGCGGGGAGCTGTTTTTT. As protein: CAISVVSGGELFF.

The V gene is TRBV19, the J gene TRBJ2-4; the D is unclear. Germline CDR1 and CDR2: LNHDA and SQIVND (reference sequence). Trimming took 3 bases from V and 0 from J, leaving 18 bases between them. The CDR3 extends over 18 amino acids. CDR3 residues: CASSIPSHLELAKNIQYF. CDR3 bases: TGTGCCAGTAGTATTCCTAGTCACCTCGAACTAGCCAAAAACATTCAGTACTTC. Full variable domain (outside the CDR3, taken from reference TRBV19 and TRBJ2-4): DGGITQSPKYLFRKEGQNVTLSCEQNLNHDAMYWYRQDPGQGLRLIYYSQIVNDFQKGDIAEGYSVSREKKESFPLTVTSAQKNPTAFYLCASSIPSHLELAKNIQYFGAGTRLSVL.

J is TRBJ2-7 and V is TRBV28; 7 bases are shared with TRBD1. J lost 3 bases, V lost 6 bases, and 5 bases had no gene match. CDR1 MDHEN and CDR2 SYDVKM come from the germline V gene. The CDR3 sequence is 13 residues long. The CDR3 DNA is TGTGCCAGCAGGAGACAGGGCGTCTACGAGCAGTACTTC. It translates to CASRRQGVYEQYF.

This chain joins TRBV10-2 and TRBJ2-7; 9 bases align to TRBD1. Germline CDR1 WSHSY, CDR2 SAAADI. CDR3 length equals 15 residues. With 7 bases clipped from V and 3 bases from J, the junction kept 10 bases outside the gene matches. The CDR3 DNA sequence: TGCGCCAGCAACCCGGGGGGACAGGGTCTCTACGAGCAGTACTTC. Translation: CASNPGGQGLYEQYF.

Concerning this clone itself: Other DNA sequences from this sample encode an identical CDR3 as well. V usage is TRBV6-5 and J usage is TRBJ2-7; TRBD2 agrees at 7 bases. The germline V gene has CDR1 MNHEY and CDR2 SVGAGI. CDR3 length: 13 residues. V was pared by 3 bases and J by 3 bases, with 2 bases of the junction left unmatched. CDR3 loop: CASSYREGYEQYF. CDR3 sequence (DNA): TGTGCCAGCAGTTATAGGGAGGGCTACGAGCAGTACTTC.

This chain joins TRBV20-1 and TRBJ2-7, with D unresolved. The CDR3 totals 9 residues. CDR1 is DFQATT and CDR2 is SNEGSKA in the germline V gene (reference sequence). The CDR3 loop is CRTPYEQYF. CDR3 in DNA: TGCAGGACCCCGTACGAGCAGTACTTC.

The rearrangement uses TRBV9 and TRBJ1-3, with D unclear. The germline V and J ends were trimmed by 2 bases and 3 bases, with 6 bases remaining between them. Germline V CDR1 and CDR2: SGDLS, YYNGEE. The CDR3 is made up of 13 amino acids. The DNA of the CDR3 is TGTGCCAGCAGCGTCGATCTTGGAAACACCATATATTTT. It is translated as CASSVDLGNTIYF.

The J gene is TRBJ2-1, the V gene TRBV30, with D unclear. Trimming removed 2 bases from V and 4 bases from J, with 6 bases in between. CDR3 length: 12 residues. The germline gives CDR1 GTSNPN, CDR2 SVGIG (reference sequence). CDR3 coding DNA: TGTGCCTGGAGTACGACATACAATGAGCAGTTCTTC. The encoded protein is CAWSTTYNEQFF.

The V gene is TRBV29-1, the J gene TRBJ1-2, with unresolved D. The CDR3 has 11 residues. Germline-derived CDR1 and CDR2 are SQVTM and ANQGSEA. V lost 4 bases and J lost 1, with 4 bases in between. The CDR3 sequence is CSVAINYGYTF. The CDR3 nucleotides are TGCAGCGTTGCTATTAACTATGGCTACACCTTC.